Only a few counts were recorded for the clone carrying this TCR beta chain. The data were taken from a study of CD8 T cells in ankylosing spondylitis. TCRdb processed the 5' RACE reads anew with MiXCR; each CDR3 protein has one entry. The repertoire consists of about 340,000 distinct CDR3 sequences, with roughly 14% occurring once and the leading ten covering 0.9% to 1.2%. This TCR was recovered from a male donor with ankylosing spondylitis or in good health (not recorded which). Sample: blood, either unsorted or a sorted T cell fraction (not recorded which).

The CDR3 spells CSARERLEREQYF. The DNA of the CDR3 is TGCAGTGCTAGAGAGCGACTAGAACGCGAGCAGTACTTC. This rearrangement joins TRBV20-1 to TRBJ2-7, with a tentative D call TRBD2 (6 bases). Deletions cut 0 bases from V and 6 bases from J, with 12 bases between. Germline V gene lookup returns CDR1 DFQATT and CDR2 SNEGSKA (reference sequence). This CDR3 has 13 residues.